One and the same sample provided the 13 T cell receptor beta chains below, sequenced in a study of blood T cell repertoires in COVID-19. Here immunoSEQ multiplex PCR was the method, and the copy in TCRdb shows in-frame clones only, minus some. The sample includes around 170,000 clones, about 90% seen only once; the top ten take approximately 6.5%. Material for sequencing was PBMCs or T cells enriched from blood (not recorded which). These receptors all come from a woman between 45 and 60 years old who had recovered from COVID-19.

The rearrangement uses TRBV7-8 and TRBJ2-1; D ambiguous. The CDR3 spans 14 residues. Per the germline V gene, CDR1 is SGHVS and CDR2 is FQNEAQ. V lost 1 base and J 2 bases, leaving 6 bases between the germline ends. CDR3 in amino acids: CASSLEYTYNEQFF. The CDR3 DNA sequence: TGTGCCAGCAGCTTAGAATATACCTACAATGAGCAGTTCTTC.

The table lists this clone with a count of one. The chain links TRBV10-3 to TRBJ1-1; the match to TRBD1 covers 10 bases. CDR1 and CDR2 from the germline V gene are ENHRY and SYGVKD. There are 14 residues in the CDR3. The J segment lost 10 bases and the V segment lost 2 bases, leaving 7 bases of the junction unmatched. In DNA, the CDR3 is TGTGCCATCAGTGAGCCGACAGGGGGCATGGGAGCTTTCTTT. Its protein is CAISEPTGGMGAFF.

The rearrangement uses TRBV6-2 or TRBV6-3 and TRBJ2-1, with D tentatively TRBD1 (5 bases). Trimming pared 4 bases from V and 10 bases from J, leaving 8 bases between. The germline V gene encodes CDR1 MNHEY and CDR2 SVGEGT. The CDR3 totals 11 residues. As DNA, the CDR3 is TGTGCCAGCAGTTTGGGGCGGGAGCAGTTCTTC. Protein sequence: CASSLGREQFF.

The rearrangement uses TRBV16 and TRBJ1-6; no reliable D call. V shed 2 bases and J shed 5 bases, with 10 bases lying between them. There are 15 residues in the CDR3. Per germline, CDR1 KGHSY and CDR2 FQNENV. The CDR3 coding sequence is TGTGCCAGCAGCCAAGGACTGCCGAATAATTCACCCCTCCACTTT. Translating it yields CASSQGLPNNSPLHF.

The chain is built from TRBV5-1 and TRBJ2-1; D gene uncertain. CDR1 and CDR2 from the germline V gene are SGHRS and YFSETQ. V was cut by 4 bases and J by 13 bases, with 18 bases left in between. The CDR3 loop spans 13 amino acids. CDR3 sequence reads: CASSLIGQPPQFF. CDR3 DNA sequence: TGCGCCAGCAGCCTGATTGGCCAACCTCCACAGTTCTTC. Using reference TRBV5-1 and TRBJ2-1 for the parts outside the CDR3, the full variable domain is KAGVTQTPRYLIKTRGQQVTLSCSPISGHRSVSWYQQTPGQGLQFLFEYFSETQRNKGNFPGRFSGRQFSNSRSEMNVSTLELGDSALYLCASSLIGQPPQFFGPGTRLTVL.

The chain employs TRBV9 and TRBJ1-6; TRBD1 matches 9 bases. Germline CDR1 is SGDLS and CDR2 is YYNGEE. The CDR3 length is 15 residues. With 4 bases clipped from V and 10 bases from J, the junction kept 9 bases outside the gene matches. The CDR3 protein is CASSPRQGEGSPLHF. The DNA for the CDR3 is TGTGCCAGCAGCCCACGACAGGGGGAAGGCTCACCCCTCCACTTT. Variable domain in full (rest from reference TRBV9 and TRBJ1-6): DSGVTQTPKHLITATGQRVTLRCSPRSGDLSVYWYQQSLDQGLQFLIQYYNGEERAKGNILERFSAQQFPDLHSELNLSSLELGDSALYFCASSPRQGEGSPLHFGNGTRLTVT.

The gene calls are TRBV7-9 and TRBJ2-7; 7 bases agree with TRBD2. V gave up 0 bases and J gave up 2 bases; unmatched junction bases: 7. This CDR3 is built from 16 residues. CDR1 and CDR2 from the germline V gene are SEHNR and FQNEAQ (reference sequence). The CDR3 reads CASSLAEGGLAYEQYF. Written as DNA, the CDR3 is TGTGCCAGCAGCTTAGCGGAGGGAGGACTAGCCTACGAGCAGTACTTC.

This chain connects TRBV3-1 (or the pseudogene TRBV3-2) to TRBJ1-1; no firm D call. The V end was cut by 5 bases, the J end by 0 bases, with 13 bases between. CDR3 length equals 15 residues. Germline CDR1 is LGHDT and CDR2 is YNNKEL (reference sequence). Written as DNA, the CDR3 is TGTGCCAGCAGCTTTCAACAGTCCCTGAACACTGAAGCTTTCTTT. It is translated as CASSFQQSLNTEAFF.

The V call is TRBV27, the J call TRBJ2-3; TRBD2 aligns across 8 bases. Per germline, CDR1 MNHEY and CDR2 SMNVEV (reference sequence). V gave up 5 bases and J gave up 4 bases; unmatched junction bases: 14. The CDR3 spans 17 residues. The CDR3 DNA reads TGTGCCAGCAGTCCCCGTATGACCGGGAGGGCCCCAGATACGCAGTATTTT. Translated: CASSPRMTGRAPDTQYF.

The chain recombines TRBV30 with TRBJ2-3; unclear D gene. Deletions cut 2 bases from V and 3 bases from J, with 6 bases between. The CDR3 loop spans 12 amino acids. Germline-derived CDR1 and CDR2 are GTSNPN and SVGIG (reference sequence). CDR3 sequence: CAWSRGTDTQYF. CDR3 coding DNA: TGTGCCTGGAGTAGAGGAACAGATACGCAGTATTTT.

This clone was detected a few times. The V and J genes are TRBV18 and TRBJ1-5, with TRBD1 matching over 8 bases. The germline gives CDR1 KGHSH, CDR2 LQKENI. CDR3 length: 15 residues. V gave up 3 bases and J gave up 4 bases; unmatched junction bases: 5. The CDR3 DNA is TGTGCCAGCTCACCTACAGGGGGTGAGAATCAGCCCCAGCATTTT. Protein: CASSPTGGENQPQHF.

The V and J genes are TRBV18 and TRBJ1-1; D is unresolved. Germline V gene data show CDR1 as KGHSH and CDR2 as LQKENI. The CDR3 is 16 amino acids. The ends were cut back, 3 bases at V and 0 bases at J, with 14 bases in the middle. CDR3 in DNA: TGTGCCAGCTCACCGAGCCTGACACCTATGAACACTGAAGCTTTCTTT. Translating gives CASSPSLTPMNTEAFF.

The chain combines TRBV7-2 with TRBJ2-2; 7 bases align to TRBD2. This CDR3 is 12 amino acids long. The trim removed 7 bases at V and 11 bases at J, leaving 7 bases unmatched. Per the germline V gene, CDR1 is SGHTA and CDR2 is FQGNSA. The DNA for the CDR3 is TGTGCCAGCACCTTGGGGGGGTTCGAGCTGTTTTTT. Translated, it gives CASTLGGFELFF.